The rows below give T cell receptor beta chains drawn from one sample of a study of CD8 T cells in ankylosing spondylitis. One entry per CDR3 protein, called by TCRdb with MiXCR from the 5' RACE reads. Altogether about 190,000 distinct CDR3 sequences are present, over 10% being singletons, with the ten largest covering 11%. Sequenced: blood, either unsorted or a sorted T cell fraction (not recorded which). The receptors stem from a female donor with ankylosing spondylitis or in good health (not recorded which). Each CDR3 is given with its conserved first and last residue. D genes are given only for firm matches. Where a row states a size, it is once, few, many or the class of an expanded clone; other rows omit it.

CSAGTGGTNEQFF	TGCAGCGCCGGGACAGGGGGAACGAATGAGCAGTTCTTC	TRBJ2-1	TRBD1	TRBV29-1	NA
CASTPGLASSYNEQFF	TGTGCCAGCACTCCGGGACTAGCGAGCTCCTACAATGAGCAGTTCTTC	TRBJ2-1	TRBD2	TRBV7-9	NA
CASMPDASGNTIYF	TGTGCCAGCATGCCGGACGCCTCTGGAAACACCATATATTTT	TRBJ1-3	NA	TRBV7-6	many
CASGWGGARTGELFF	TGTGCCAGCGGTTGGGGGGGCGCACGTACCGGGGAGCTGTTTTTT	TRBJ2-2	NA	TRBV11-3	NA
CASSSPVHTRGEQYF	TGTGCCAGCAGTTCGCCGGTCCACACCAGGGGCGAGCAGTACTTC	TRBJ2-7	NA	TRBV27	few
CASTRPTSGTNIQYF	TGTGCCAGCACCCGACCGACTAGCGGAACAAACATTCAGTACTTC	TRBJ2-4	TRBD2	TRBV6-2/TRBV6-3	few
CSGIGTRISDTQYF	TGCAGCGGAATCGGGACTAGAATTTCGGATACGCAGTATTTT	TRBJ2-3	TRBD2	TRBV29-1	NA
CSAKPLREGYYEQYF	TGCAGTGCTAAACCTTTGCGGGAGGGGTACTACGAGCAGTACTTC	TRBJ2-7	TRBD2	TRBV20-1	NA
CASTLVRWSEQFF	TGTGCCAGCACCTTAGTTCGGTGGAGTGAGCAGTTCTTC	TRBJ2-1	NA	TRBV11-2	many
CASSLVGLLGYTF	TGTGCCAGCAGTTTGGTGGGTTTGCTTGGCTACACCTTC	TRBJ1-2	NA	TRBV28	NA
CASSSTENAADTQYF	TGTGCCAGCAGTTCGACAGAGAATGCGGCAGATACGCAGTATTTT	TRBJ2-3	NA	TRBV12-3/TRBV12-4	many
CASRTSGYEQYF	TGTGCCAGCAGGACTAGCGGCTACGAGCAGTACTTC	TRBJ2-7	TRBD2	TRBV7-2	many
CSVDGPYNEQFF	TGCAGCGTTGATGGTCCCTACAATGAGCAGTTCTTC	TRBJ2-1	NA	TRBV29-1	few
CSARELASGYNEQFF	TGCAGTGCTAGAGAGTTGGCTAGCGGGTACAATGAGCAGTTCTTC	TRBJ2-1	TRBD2	TRBV20-1	many
CASRLALIYNEQFF	TGTGCCAGCCGCCTAGCGTTAATCTACAATGAGCAGTTCTTC	TRBJ2-1	NA	TRBV18	NA
CASSLNPGTIQETQYF	TGCGCCAGCAGCTTGAATCCAGGGACCATCCAAGAGACCCAGTACTTC	TRBJ2-5	NA	TRBV5-1	many
CASSLSWGQTLSSYNSPLHF	TGTGCCAGCAGTTTATCGTGGGGACAGACGTTGAGCTCCTATAATTCACCCCTCCACTTT	TRBJ1-6	TRBD1	TRBV27	few
CASSPPAQGGELFF	TGTGCCAGCTCACCACCGGCGCAGGGCGGGGAGCTGTTTTTT	TRBJ2-2	NA	TRBV18	many
CASSYSIQPRTEAFF	TGTGCCAGCAGTTACTCGATTCAGCCGCGTACTGAAGCTTTCTTT	TRBJ1-1	NA	TRBV6-5	many
CASSFGHNSYEQYF	TGCGCCAGCAGCTTTGGTCATAACTCCTACGAGCAGTACTTC	TRBJ2-7	NA	TRBV5-1	many
CATSRETSGYYEQYF	TGTGCCACCAGCAGAGAAACTAGCGGATACTACGAGCAGTACTTC	TRBJ2-7	TRBD2	TRBV15	many
CASSLSRNGINEQFF	TGTGCCAGCAGCTTATCCCGGAATGGGATCAATGAGCAGTTCTTC	TRBJ2-1	NA	TRBV7-2	NA
CASSLDRDGTEAFF	TGTGCCAGCAGCTTAGACAGGGATGGCACTGAAGCTTTCTTT	TRBJ1-1	NA	TRBV7-9	many
CASTLEGHTDTQYF	TGTGCCAGCACCCTGGAGGGACACACAGATACGCAGTATTTT	TRBJ2-3	NA	TRBV6-7	many
CASSLTWRSSYEQYF	TGTGCCAGCAGTTTAACCTGGCGGAGCTCCTACGAGCAGTACTTC	TRBJ2-7	NA	TRBV12-3/TRBV12-4	many
CSVEEGAGTVDEQYF	TGCAGCGTTGAAGAAGGCGCAGGGACCGTGGACGAGCAGTACTTC	TRBJ2-7	NA	TRBV29-1	many
CASRASGSAGELFF	TGTGCCAGCAGAGCCAGCGGGAGCGCCGGGGAGCTGTTTTTT	TRBJ2-2	TRBD2	TRBV12-3/TRBV12-4	many
CASSFERERDNEQFF	TGTGCCAGCAGTTTTGAGCGGGAAAGGGACAATGAGCAGTTCTTC	TRBJ2-1	TRBD2	TRBV12-3/TRBV12-4	NA
CATSDSWGTDTQYF	TGTGCCACCAGTGATTCGTGGGGGACAGATACGCAGTATTTT	TRBJ2-3	NA	TRBV24-1	many
CASSLGPGGPNEQFF	TGCGCCAGCAGCTTGGGCCCCGGGGGACCCAATGAGCAGTTCTTC	TRBJ2-1	NA	TRBV5-1	many
CASSSRTGRGTEAFF	TGTGCCAGCAGTTCCCGGACAGGGAGGGGCACTGAAGCTTTCTTT	TRBJ1-1	TRBD1	TRBV12-3/TRBV12-4	many
CASSQPTPNTEAFF	TGCGCCAGCAGCCAACCGACACCGAACACTGAAGCTTTCTTT	TRBJ1-1	NA	TRBV4-1	many
CASSFLPGNQPQHF	TGTGCCAGCAGCTTCTTACCGGGGAATCAGCCCCAGCATTTT	TRBJ1-5	NA	TRBV7-2	many
CASSSGAGSNQPQHF	TGTGCCAGCAGCAGCGGGGCAGGGAGCAATCAGCCCCAGCATTTT	TRBJ1-5	NA	TRBV7-8	many
CASSFRTGTGGYGYTF	TGTGCCAGCAGCTTCCGAACCGGGACAGGGGGTTATGGCTACACCTTC	TRBJ1-2	TRBD1	TRBV7-2	few
CASSTGGNTEAFF	TGTGCCAGCTCGACAGGGGGGAACACTGAAGCTTTCTTT	TRBJ1-1	TRBD1	TRBV18	few
CASSTDPSTGNTIYF	TGCGCCAGCAGCACGGACCCTTCGACTGGAAACACCATATATTTT	TRBJ1-3	NA	TRBV5-1	NA
CASTGGRTAGQPQHF	TGTGCCAGCACCGGGGGCCGGACAGCGGGACAGCCCCAGCATTTT	TRBJ1-5	NA	TRBV28	many
CASSLAGSPGELFF	TGCGCCAGCAGCTTGGCAGGGAGCCCCGGGGAGCTGTTTTTT	TRBJ2-2	NA	TRBV5-1	few
CVSSLGGQGGYQPQHF	TGTGTCAGCAGCTTAGGAGGACAGGGAGGGTATCAGCCCCAGCATTTT	TRBJ1-5	TRBD1	TRBV7-9	NA
CSSQGQPNEQFF	TGCAGTTCCCAGGGACAGCCAAATGAGCAGTTCTTC	TRBJ2-1	TRBD1	TRBV20-1	many
CASQGRQETQYF	TGTGCCAGTCAGGGGAGACAAGAGACCCAGTACTTC	TRBJ2-5	NA	TRBV6-6	few
CASSPRTGGEARKLFF	TGTGCCAGCAGCCCCAGGACAGGGGGGGAGGCGAGAAAACTGTTTTTT	TRBJ1-4	TRBD1	TRBV7-2	many
CASSLTAGNYNEQFF	TGTGCCAGCAGCTTAACAGCGGGCAATTACAATGAGCAGTTCTTC	TRBJ2-1	NA	TRBV11-2	many
CASSAVGRGISGELFF	TGTGCCAGCAGTGCGGTTGGCAGGGGGATTTCCGGGGAGCTGTTTTTT	TRBJ2-2	TRBD1	TRBV2	NA
CASSTAGTGKGEQFF	TGTGCCAGCAGTACCGCCGGGACAGGGAAAGGCGAGCAGTTCTTC	TRBJ2-1	TRBD1	TRBV28	many
CASSSLRGNTGELFF	TGTGCCAGCAGTTCCTTGCGAGGGAACACCGGGGAGCTGTTTTTT	TRBJ2-2	NA	TRBV6-5	many
CSARGLAGVVSYNEQFF	TGCAGTGCTAGGGGACTAGCGGGAGTCGTATCCTACAATGAGCAGTTCTTC	TRBJ2-1	TRBD2	TRBV20-1	NA
CASSIGTSGYNEQFF	TGTGCCAGCTCGATCGGGACTAGCGGATACAATGAGCAGTTCTTC	TRBJ2-1	TRBD2	TRBV18	few
CASSLILAGGPGKNIQYF	TGCGCCAGCAGCCTGATACTAGCGGGAGGGCCGGGCAAAAACATTCAGTACTTC	TRBJ2-4	TRBD2	TRBV5-1	many
CSVDDRPITDTQYF	TGCAGCGTGGATGACAGGCCAATCACAGATACGCAGTATTTT	TRBJ2-3	NA	TRBV29-1	NA
CASSYEVGSSGNTIYF	TGTGCCAGCAGTTACGAAGTCGGGAGCTCTGGAAACACCATATATTTT	TRBJ1-3	NA	TRBV6-5	NA
CAISESAGGGSPLHF	TGTGCCATCAGTGAGTCGGCGGGGGGGGGTTCACCCCTCCACTTT	TRBJ1-6	NA	TRBV10-3	many
CASSLAGTGKLFF	TGTGCCAGCAGCTTGGCGGGGACAGGGAAACTGTTTTTT	TRBJ1-4	TRBD1	TRBV5-5	many
CASSFKGSYGYTF	TGCGCCAGCAGCTTCAAGGGTTCCTATGGCTACACCTTC	TRBJ1-2	NA	TRBV5-1	many